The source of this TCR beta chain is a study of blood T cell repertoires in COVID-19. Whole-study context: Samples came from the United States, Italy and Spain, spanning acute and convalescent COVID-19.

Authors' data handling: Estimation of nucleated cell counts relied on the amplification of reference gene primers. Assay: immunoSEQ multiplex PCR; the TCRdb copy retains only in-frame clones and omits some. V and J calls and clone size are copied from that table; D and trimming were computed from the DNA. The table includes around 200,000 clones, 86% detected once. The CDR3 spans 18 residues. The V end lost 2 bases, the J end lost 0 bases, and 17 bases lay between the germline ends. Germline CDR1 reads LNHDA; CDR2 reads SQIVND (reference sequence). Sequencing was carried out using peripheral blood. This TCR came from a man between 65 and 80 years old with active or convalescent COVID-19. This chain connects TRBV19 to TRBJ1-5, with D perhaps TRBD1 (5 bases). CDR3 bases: TGTGCCAGTAGTATACAGCGGGCAGGGTTTGGTAGCAATCAGCCCCAGCATTTT. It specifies CASSIQRAGFGSNQPQHF.